This entry is about one T cell receptor (beta chain). What this receptor recognizes is not known. Per-base qualities were not stored, and no clone one base away is much larger. Inclusive of the bounding cysteine and phenylalanine, the CDR3 is 16 residues long. The only DNA kept is the CDR3, 48 bases in frame from the first base. V loses 0 bases of germline sequence and J loses 8 bases, and the interval between the two ends is 19 bases. The germline V gene (reference sequence) yields LNHDA for CDR1 and SQIVND for CDR2. The data were obtained in a study of sequential checkpoint blockade in melanoma (dated by TCRdb to between 2017 and 2020). About the full investigation: In a 1:1 randomization, patients received either first-line nivolumab then ipilimumab (arm A) or ipilimumab then nivolumab (arm B). Maintenance nivolumab came after each of the two trial sequences.

General conclusions and limits of the study: Validation of the response-prediction model combining TCR metrics and mutation burden is needed in larger, independent patient cohorts.

This sample's treatment or condition label indicates: randomized to nivolumab then ipilimumab (arm A) or the reverse (arm B). None of the patients in the trial had previously been given DNA-damaging chemotherapy. A FACS Aria II flow cytometer was used to sort live CD3+CD8+ cells that were negative for CD19 and CD56 from thawed PBMCs. Samples came from patients with melanoma in CheckMate 064, a randomized, open-label phase II trial of sequential checkpoint blockade. Peripheral blood mononuclear cells were collected by leukapheresis, purified with Ficoll-Paque, and frozen in human serum with approximately 9.4% DMSO. Immediately after sorting, the purity of sorted blood CD3+CD8+ cells was verified to be >98%, after which DNA was extracted. The immunoSEQ Assay was used to immunosequence TCRbeta CDR3 regions from genomic DNA. Before high-throughput sequencing, genomic DNA was amplified using bias-controlled multiplex PCR. Under the source paper's analysis protocol: To quantify the absolute abundance of each unique TCRbeta CDR3 region, the sequences were collapsed and filtered. Clonality, defined as 1 minus Pielou's evenness, was calculated using only productive rearrangements. A previously published method was used to identify clones with significantly greater frequencies in on-treatment samples than in baseline samples. TCRdb obtained this table from immuneACCESS and retained in-frame rearrangements with V and J assigned. These tables miss some clones; where compared with another copy, unresolved V genes account for less than half of the shortfall, and the remainder is unexplained. Clonal size and the V and J genes are those of that table, whereas D and trimming came from the DNA. This sample lists some 32,000 clones; 82% were detected once. The ten top clones hold 18% of the sample.

Recombination joined TRBV19 with TRBJ1-2, and TRBD1 may be the D gene, going by 6 matching bases. The input for sequencing was CD8+ T cells sorted from blood (inferred from file names), taken from a patient given nivolumab and ipilimumab in sequence. The receptor was isolated from a human donor with melanoma. For the CDR3, the sequence is CASSIDLRGIVLGYTF. The sequenced DNA is TGTGCCAGTAGTATAGACTTAAGGGGGATAGTCTTGGGCTACACCTTC. With the portions outside the CDR3 filled from the reference TRBV19 and TRBJ1-2 genes, the complete variable region becomes DGGITQSPKYLFRKEGQNVTLSCEQNLNHDAMYWYRQDPGQGLRLIYYSQIVNDFQKGDIAEGYSVSREKKESFPLTVTSAQKNPTAFYLCASSIDLRGIVLGYTFGSGTRLTVV.